This entry is about one T cell receptor beta chain. Some clones are missing from TCRdb's copy, which holds only in-frame ones; the method was immunoSEQ multiplex PCR. The sample has around 2.5 million clones, over 85% seen once. These data come from a study of shared clonotypes between healthy human individuals. This CDR3 contains 16 residues. Trimming at V came to 7 bases and at J to 1 base, leaving 8 bases not matched to a gene. The germline gives CDR1 ENHRY, CDR2 SYGVKD. The origin of this receptor is a man aged 18-30 years in good health. Some clones in this sample may be carry-over from other donors' samples. The genes are TRBV10-3 and TRBJ2-1, with 9 positions matching TRBD2. Sequencing was done on a sample of naive CD4+ T cells from PBMCs. The subset denotes: CD45RA+ positively selected. CDR3 loop: CAIMIGREGSYNEQFF. CDR3 sequence (DNA): TGTGCCATCATGATTGGGCGGGAGGGGTCCTACAATGAGCAGTTCTTC.